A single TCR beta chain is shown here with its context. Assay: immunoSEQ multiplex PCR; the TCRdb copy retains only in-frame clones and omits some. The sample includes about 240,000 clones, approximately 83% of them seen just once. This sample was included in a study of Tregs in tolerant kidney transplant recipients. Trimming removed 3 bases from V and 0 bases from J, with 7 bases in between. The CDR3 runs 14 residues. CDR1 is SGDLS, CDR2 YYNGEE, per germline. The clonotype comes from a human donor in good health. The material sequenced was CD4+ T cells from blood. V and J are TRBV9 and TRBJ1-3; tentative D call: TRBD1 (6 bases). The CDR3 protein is CASSEGGSGNTIYF. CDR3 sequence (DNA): TGTGCCAGCAGCGAAGGGGGCTCTGGAAACACCATATATTTT.